The T cell receptor (beta chain) under discussion was sequenced for a study of blood T cells in healthy people across ages. Germline V gene lookup returns CDR1 MNHNY and CDR2 SVGAGI (reference sequence). This CDR3 is 16 amino acids long. Trimming left V 0 bases short and J 6 bases short, with 17 bases between. Study-level results: Per million T cells, the diversity of TCR beta decreased roughly linearly as age advanced.

As concerns this clonotype: Its antigen is unidentified.

Then a second PCR, running roughly 7 to 11 cycles, was carried out with a sample-barcoded 5' primer and a J-beta primer mix. Using its own MiXCR run on the 5' RACE reads, TCRdb lists one record per CDR3 protein. This table has around 500,000 distinct CDR3 sequences, under 55% appearing once. The sequenced material came from blood. The genes are TRBV6-6 and TRBJ1-1; D not resolved. The sequence came from an elderly man in good health. CDR3 DNA sequence: TGTGCCAGCAGTTACTCATGGGCCAGCACTTGGTCTGAAGCTTTCTTT. Translating it yields CASSYSWASTWSEAFF.